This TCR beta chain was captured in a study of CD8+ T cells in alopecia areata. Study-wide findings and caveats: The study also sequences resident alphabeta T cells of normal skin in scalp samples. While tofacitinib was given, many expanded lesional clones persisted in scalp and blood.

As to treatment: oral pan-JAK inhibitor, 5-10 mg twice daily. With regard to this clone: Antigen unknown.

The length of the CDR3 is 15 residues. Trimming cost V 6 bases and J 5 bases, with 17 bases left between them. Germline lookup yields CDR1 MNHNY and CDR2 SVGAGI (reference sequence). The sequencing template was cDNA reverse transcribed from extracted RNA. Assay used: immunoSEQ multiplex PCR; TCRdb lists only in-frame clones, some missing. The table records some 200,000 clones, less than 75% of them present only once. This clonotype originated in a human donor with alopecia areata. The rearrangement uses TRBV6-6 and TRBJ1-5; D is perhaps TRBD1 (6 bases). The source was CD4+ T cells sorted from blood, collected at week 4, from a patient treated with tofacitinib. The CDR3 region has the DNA TGTGCCAGCAGCGGACCCCAGGGGAGGGATCAGCCCCAGCATTTT. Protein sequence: CASSGPQGRDQPQHF.